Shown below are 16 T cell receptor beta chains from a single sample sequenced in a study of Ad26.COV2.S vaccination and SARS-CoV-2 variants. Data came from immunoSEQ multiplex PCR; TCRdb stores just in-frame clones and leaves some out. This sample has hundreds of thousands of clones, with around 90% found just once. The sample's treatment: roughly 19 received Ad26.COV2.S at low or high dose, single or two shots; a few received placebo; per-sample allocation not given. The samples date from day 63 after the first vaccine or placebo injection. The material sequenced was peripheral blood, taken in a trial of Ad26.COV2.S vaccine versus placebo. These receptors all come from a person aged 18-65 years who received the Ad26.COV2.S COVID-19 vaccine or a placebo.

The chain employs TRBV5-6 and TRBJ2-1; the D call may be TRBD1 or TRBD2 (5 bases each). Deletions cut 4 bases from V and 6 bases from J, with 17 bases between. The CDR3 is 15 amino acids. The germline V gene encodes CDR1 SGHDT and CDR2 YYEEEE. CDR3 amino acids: CASSTWDLRTNEQFF. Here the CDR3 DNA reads TGTGCCAGCAGCACCTGGGACCTGCGGACCAATGAGCAGTTCTTC. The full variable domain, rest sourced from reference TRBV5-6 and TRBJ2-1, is DAGVTQSPTHLIKTRGQQVTLRCSPKSGHDTVSWYQQALGQGPQFIFQYYEEEERQRGNFPDRFSGHQFPNYSSELNVNALLLGDSALYLCASSTWDLRTNEQFFGPGTRLTVL.

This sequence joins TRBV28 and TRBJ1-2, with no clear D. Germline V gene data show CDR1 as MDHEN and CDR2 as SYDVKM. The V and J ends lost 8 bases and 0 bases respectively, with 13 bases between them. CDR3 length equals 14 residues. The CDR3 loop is CASRLGVPNYGYTF. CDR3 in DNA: TGTGCCAGCCGCCTTGGGGTGCCTAACTATGGCTACACCTTC.

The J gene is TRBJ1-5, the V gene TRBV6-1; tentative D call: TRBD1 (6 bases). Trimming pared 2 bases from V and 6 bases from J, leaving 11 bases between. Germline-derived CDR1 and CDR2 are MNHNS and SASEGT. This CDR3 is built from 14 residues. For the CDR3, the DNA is TGTGCCAGCAGTGAATTTGGGGGCACTCAGCCCCAGCATTTT. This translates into CASSEFGGTQPQHF.

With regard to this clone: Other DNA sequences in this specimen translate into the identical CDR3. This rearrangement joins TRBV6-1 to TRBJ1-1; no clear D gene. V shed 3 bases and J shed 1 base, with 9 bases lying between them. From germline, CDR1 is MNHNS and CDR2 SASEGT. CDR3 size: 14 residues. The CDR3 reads CASSELGRNTEAFF. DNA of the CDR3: TGTGCCAGCAGTGAGCTAGGGAGGAACACTGAAGCTTTCTTT.

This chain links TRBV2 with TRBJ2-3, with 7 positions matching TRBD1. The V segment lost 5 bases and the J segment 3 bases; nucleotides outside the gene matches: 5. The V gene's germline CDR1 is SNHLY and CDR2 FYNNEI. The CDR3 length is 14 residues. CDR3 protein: CASSLQGFTDTQYF. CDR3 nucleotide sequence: TGTGCCAGCAGTCTACAGGGGTTTACAGATACGCAGTATTTT.

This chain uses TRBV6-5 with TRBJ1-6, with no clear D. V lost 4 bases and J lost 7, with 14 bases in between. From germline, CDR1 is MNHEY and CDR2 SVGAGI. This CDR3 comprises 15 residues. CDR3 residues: CASSLIGSRNSPLHF. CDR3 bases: TGTGCCAGCAGTTTAATCGGGAGTCGGAATTCACCCCTCCACTTT.

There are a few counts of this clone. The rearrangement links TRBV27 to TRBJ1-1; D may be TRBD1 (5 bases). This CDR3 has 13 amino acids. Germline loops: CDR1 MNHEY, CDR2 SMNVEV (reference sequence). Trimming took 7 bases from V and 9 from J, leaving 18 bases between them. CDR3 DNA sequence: TGTGCCAGCAACGGCAGGCCCCGGGGGAAAGCTTTCTTT. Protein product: CASNGRPRGKAFF.

This CDR3 is CASSYSSGGRGNTIYF. The CDR3 bases are TGTGCCAGCAGTTACTCCTCAGGGGGAAGGGGAAACACCATATATTTT. The rearrangement joins TRBV6-5 to TRBJ1-3; 7 bases line up with TRBD1. Trimming cost V 0 bases and J 4 bases; bases outside gene matches: 6. The CDR3 loop spans 16 amino acids. CDR1 and CDR2 (germline): MNHEY, SVGAGI.

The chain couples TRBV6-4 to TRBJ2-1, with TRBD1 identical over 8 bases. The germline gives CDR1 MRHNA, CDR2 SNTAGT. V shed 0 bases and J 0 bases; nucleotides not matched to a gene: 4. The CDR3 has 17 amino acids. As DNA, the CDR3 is TGTGCCAGCAGTGACTCAACCACAGGGGGCTCCTACAATGAGCAGTTCTTC. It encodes CASSDSTTGGSYNEQFF.

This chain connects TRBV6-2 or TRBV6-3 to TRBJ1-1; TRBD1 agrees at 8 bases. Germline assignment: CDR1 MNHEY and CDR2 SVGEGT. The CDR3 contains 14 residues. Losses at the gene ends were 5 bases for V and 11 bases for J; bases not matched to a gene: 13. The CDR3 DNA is TGTGCCAGCAGTCTACCGACAGGGGTCGGTAAGGCTTTCTTT. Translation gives CASSLPTGVGKAFF.

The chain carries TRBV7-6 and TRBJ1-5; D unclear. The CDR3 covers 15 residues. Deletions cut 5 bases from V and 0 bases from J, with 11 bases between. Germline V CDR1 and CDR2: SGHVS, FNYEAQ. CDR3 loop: CASSQDGYSNQPQHF. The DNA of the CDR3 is TGTGCCAGCAGCCAGGACGGCTATAGCAATCAGCCCCAGCATTTT.

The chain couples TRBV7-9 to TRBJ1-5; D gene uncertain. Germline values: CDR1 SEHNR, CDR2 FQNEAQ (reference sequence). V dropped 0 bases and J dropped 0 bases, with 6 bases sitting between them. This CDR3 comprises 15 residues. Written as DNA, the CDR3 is TGTGCCAGCAGCTTAGCGAGTACTAGCAATCAGCCCCAGCATTTT. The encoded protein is CASSLASTSNQPQHF.

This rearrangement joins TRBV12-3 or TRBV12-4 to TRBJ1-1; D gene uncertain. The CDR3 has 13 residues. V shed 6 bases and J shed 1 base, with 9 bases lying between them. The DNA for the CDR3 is TGTGCCAGCAGCTCGGAATCGAACACTGAAGCTTTCTTT. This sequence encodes CASSSESNTEAFF.

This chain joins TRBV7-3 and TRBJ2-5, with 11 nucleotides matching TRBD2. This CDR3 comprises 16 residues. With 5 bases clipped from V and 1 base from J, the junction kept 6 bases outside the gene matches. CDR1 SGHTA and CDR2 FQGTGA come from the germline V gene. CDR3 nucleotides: TGTGCCAGCAGCACCGGGACTAGCGGTACCCAAGAGACCCAGTACTTC. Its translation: CASSTGTSGTQETQYF.

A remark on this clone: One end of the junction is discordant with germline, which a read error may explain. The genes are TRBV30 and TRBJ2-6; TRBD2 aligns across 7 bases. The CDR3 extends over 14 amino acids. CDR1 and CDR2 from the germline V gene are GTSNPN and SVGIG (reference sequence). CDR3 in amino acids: CAWRSSWGGNVLTF. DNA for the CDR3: TGTGCCTGGAGAAGTTCGTGGGGGGGCAACGTCCTGACTTTC.

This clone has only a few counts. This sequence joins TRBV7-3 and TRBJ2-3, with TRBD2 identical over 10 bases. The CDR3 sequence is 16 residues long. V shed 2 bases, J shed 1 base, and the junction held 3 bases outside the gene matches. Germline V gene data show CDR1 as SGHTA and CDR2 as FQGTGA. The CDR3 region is CASSLVGLAGTDTQYF. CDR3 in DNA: TGTGCCAGCAGCTTAGTCGGACTAGCGGGCACAGATACGCAGTATTTT.